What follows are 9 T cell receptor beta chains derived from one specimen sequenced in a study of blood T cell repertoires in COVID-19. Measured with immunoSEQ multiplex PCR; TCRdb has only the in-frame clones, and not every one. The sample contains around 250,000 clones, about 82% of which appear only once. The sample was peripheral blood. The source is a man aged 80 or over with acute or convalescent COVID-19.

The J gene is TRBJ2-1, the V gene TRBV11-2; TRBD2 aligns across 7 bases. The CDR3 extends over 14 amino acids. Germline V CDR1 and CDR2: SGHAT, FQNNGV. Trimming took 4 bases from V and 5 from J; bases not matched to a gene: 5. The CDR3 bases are TGTGCCAGCAGCTCCCAGGGACTAAACAATGAGCAGTTCTTC. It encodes CASSSQGLNNEQFF.

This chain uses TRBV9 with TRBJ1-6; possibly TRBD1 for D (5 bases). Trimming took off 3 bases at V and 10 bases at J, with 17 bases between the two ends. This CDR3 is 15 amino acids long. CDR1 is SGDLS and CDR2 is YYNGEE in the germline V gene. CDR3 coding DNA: TGTGCCAGCAGCGCCGGCGGGGGTCAGGGCTCACCCCTCCACTTT. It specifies CASSAGGGQGSPLHF.

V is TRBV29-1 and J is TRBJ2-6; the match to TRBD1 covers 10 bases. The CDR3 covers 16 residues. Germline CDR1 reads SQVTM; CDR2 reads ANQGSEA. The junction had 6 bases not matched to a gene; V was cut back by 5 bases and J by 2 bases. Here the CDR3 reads CSVPGQGPTGANVLTF. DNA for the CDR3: TGCAGCGTTCCGGGACAGGGGCCTACTGGGGCCAACGTCCTGACTTTC.

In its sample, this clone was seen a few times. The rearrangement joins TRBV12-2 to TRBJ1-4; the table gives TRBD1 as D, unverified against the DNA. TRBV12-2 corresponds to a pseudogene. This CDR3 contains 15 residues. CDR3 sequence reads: CASRFRGLGGEKLFF. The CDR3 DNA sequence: TGTGCAAGTCGCTTCAGGGGGCTCGGCGGGGAAAAACTGTTTTTT.

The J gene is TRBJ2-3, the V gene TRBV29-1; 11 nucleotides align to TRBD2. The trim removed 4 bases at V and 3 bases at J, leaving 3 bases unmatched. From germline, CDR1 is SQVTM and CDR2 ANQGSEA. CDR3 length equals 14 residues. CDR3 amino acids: CSVGGLAATDTQYF. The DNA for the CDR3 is TGCAGCGTTGGGGGACTAGCGGCTACAGATACGCAGTATTTT.

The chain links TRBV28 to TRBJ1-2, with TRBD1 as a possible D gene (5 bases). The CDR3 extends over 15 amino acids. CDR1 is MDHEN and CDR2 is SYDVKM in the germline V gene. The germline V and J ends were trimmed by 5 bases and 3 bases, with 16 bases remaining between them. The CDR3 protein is CASSGGGGQDYGYTF. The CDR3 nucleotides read TGTGCCAGCAGTGGGGGGGGAGGGCAGGACTATGGCTACACCTTC.

The CDR3 sequence: CASSPEGLTQETQYF. Here the CDR3 DNA reads TGTGCCAGCTCACCAGAGGGACTGACTCAAGAGACCCAGTACTTC. The J gene is TRBJ2-5, the V gene TRBV18; D might be TRBD2 (6 bases). Germline assignment: CDR1 KGHSH and CDR2 LQKENI. This CDR3 has 15 amino acids. V lost 2 bases to trimming and J lost 2 bases, with 12 bases between them.

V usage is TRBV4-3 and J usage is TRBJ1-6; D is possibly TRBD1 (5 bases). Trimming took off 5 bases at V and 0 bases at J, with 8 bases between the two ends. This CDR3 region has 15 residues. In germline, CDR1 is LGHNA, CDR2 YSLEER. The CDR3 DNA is TGCGCCAGCAGCAGACAGAGCTCCTATAATTCACCCCTCCACTTT. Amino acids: CASSRQSSYNSPLHF.

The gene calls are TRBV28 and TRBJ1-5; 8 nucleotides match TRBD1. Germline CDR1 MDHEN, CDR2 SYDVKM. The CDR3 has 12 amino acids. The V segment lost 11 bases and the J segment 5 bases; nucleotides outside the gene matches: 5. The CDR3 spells CAGQGGDQPQHF. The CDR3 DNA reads TGTGCCGGACAGGGTGGGGATCAGCCCCAGCATTTT.